This passage covers 16 T cell receptor beta chains from one sample sequenced in a study of CD8 T cells in ankylosing spondylitis (dated by TCRdb to about 2017). The library was made by 5' RACE. Sequencing took place on an Illumina HiSeq 2500. TCRdb reanalyzed the raw reads on its own, using fastp at Q25 for trimming and MiXCR for clone calling, and kept in-frame beta chains. Each entry is one CDR3 protein sequence, shown with its most common DNA and genes. The sample table lists 85,000 to 100,000 distinct CDR3 sequences, roughly 8.3% of them with a count of one. The biggest ten clones account for about 9.6% of the sample. The sequenced material came from blood, either unsorted or a sorted T cell fraction (not recorded which). The receptors here all came from a male donor with ankylosing spondylitis or in good health (not recorded which).

Points on this clonotype: A much larger clone differs by one base, so this may be a read error. The chain combines TRBV5-3 with TRBJ2-5, with 8 bases that match TRBD1. TRBV5-3 is classed as an ORF, of uncertain function. J lost 5 bases, V lost 4 bases, and 7 bases had no gene match. This CDR3 is 14 amino acids long. CDR3 in DNA: TGTGCCAGAAGCCTCCGACACAGGGGGGAGACCCAGTACTTC. Amino acids: CARSLRHRGETQYF.

With regard to this clonotype: A single base separates this from a much larger clone, so it may be a read error. The conserved closing phenylalanine or tryptophan is absent in this CDR3, likely reflecting a read error. The gene calls are TRBV2 and TRBJ2-7, with no clear D. With 6 bases removed from V and 7 bases from J, the gap between germline ends came to 13 bases. The CDR3 extends over 12 amino acids. The germline CDR1 and CDR2 sequences are SNHLY and FYNNEI. The CDR3 protein is CASSRQLPEQYL. The CDR3, as DNA: TGTGCCAGCAGCAGGCAGTTACCAGAGCAGTACCTC.

With regard to this clonotype: Being one base from a much bigger clone, this may be a read error. J is TRBJ2-5 and V is TRBV11-2, with 9 bases lining up with TRBD2. The CDR3 consists of 17 residues. CDR1 and CDR2 (germline): SGHAT, FQNNGV. The CDR3 coding sequence is TGTGCCAGCAGCTTAGGGGTGGTGCGGGGGGGCCAAGAGGCCCAGTACTTC. Protein product: CASSLGVVRGGQEAQYF.

This clonotype was seen many times. The rearrangement uses TRBV5-1 and TRBJ2-3, with 10 bases fitting TRBD1. This CDR3 comprises 15 residues. V lost 4 bases and J lost 9; bases outside the gene matches: 11. From germline, CDR1 is SGHRS and CDR2 YFSETQ. The CDR3: CASSPSGTGVGTQYF. The CDR3 region has the DNA TGCGCCAGCAGCCCATCCGGGACAGGGGTAGGCACGCAGTATTTT.

This clonotype showed up many times. V gene TRBV24-1 combines with J gene TRBJ1-5; 10 bases agree with TRBD1. V lost 9 bases and J lost 1; bases outside the gene matches: 8. The CDR3 runs to 16 residues. Per the germline V gene, CDR1 is KGHDR and CDR2 is SFDVKD. This chain's CDR3 is CATGSGQGLSNQPQHF. CDR3 nucleotides: TGTGCCACCGGATCGGGACAGGGGTTGAGCAATCAGCCCCAGCATTTT.

This clonotype has ten or more counts. The rearrangement joins TRBV20-1 to TRBJ2-1; D ambiguous. Between the trimmed V and J ends, which lost 6 bases and 7 bases, there was a span of 13 bases. From germline, CDR1 is DFQATT and CDR2 SNEGSKA (reference sequence). The CDR3 has 12 amino acids. The CDR3 spells CSASLVGNEQFF. CDR3 coding DNA: TGCAGTGCAAGCCTGGTAGGGAATGAGCAGTTCTTC.

This clonotype was seen many times. V gene TRBV7-9 combines with J gene TRBJ2-3; tentative D call: TRBD2 (5 bases). Germline V gives CDR1 SEHNR, CDR2 FQNEAQ (reference sequence). The CDR3 spans 14 residues. V lost 2 bases, J lost 3 bases, and 9 bases lay in between. As DNA, the CDR3 is TGTGCCAGCAGCTTAAGTTCGGGGACAGATACGCAGTATTTT. Its translation: CASSLSSGTDTQYF.

This clonotype was detected ten times or more. The chain recombines TRBV10-3 with TRBJ2-3; D may be TRBD2 (6 bases). V dropped 4 bases and J dropped 6 bases, with 17 bases sitting between them. Germline V gene sequence: CDR1 ENHRY, CDR2 SYGVKD. The CDR3 contains 15 residues. The CDR3 is CAISVGGDPGDTQYF. The CDR3 DNA follows: TGTGCCATCAGTGTAGGAGGGGATCCGGGTGATACGCAGTATTTT.

This clonotype has ten or more counts. The gene calls are TRBV12-3 or TRBV12-4 and TRBJ2-1; the match to TRBD1 covers 10 bases. The CDR3 loop spans 15 amino acids. V lost 6 bases, J lost 0 bases, and 2 bases stayed unmatched. The CDR3 sequence is CASSRDRGSYNEQFF. Here the CDR3 DNA reads TGTGCCAGCAGCCGGGACAGGGGCTCCTACAATGAGCAGTTCTTC.

This clonotype has ten or more counts. The chain joins TRBV7-3 to TRBJ2-2, with a tentative D call TRBD1 (5 bases). CDR3 length: 15 residues. Trimming took 5 bases from V and 6 from J, leaving 16 bases between them. Germline V gene sequence: CDR1 SGHTA, CDR2 FQGTGA. The CDR3 bases are TGTGCCAGCAGCCGCCGCAGGGAAGGTGCCGGGGAGCTGTTTTTT. Protein product: CASSRRREGAGELFF.

This clonotype was seen repeatedly, ten times or more. The chain joins TRBV11-2 to TRBJ2-2; D gene unclear. CDR1 SGHAT and CDR2 FQNNGV come from the germline V gene. The V end lost 0 bases, the J end lost 5 bases, and 7 bases lay between the germline ends. This CDR3 has 14 amino acids. The CDR3 DNA sequence: TGTGCCAGCAGCTTAGATGGCCTAACCGGGGAGCTGTTTTTT. It encodes CASSLDGLTGELFF. Full variable domain (remainder filled in from reference TRBV11-2 and TRBJ2-2): EAGVAQSPRYKIIEKRQSVAFWCNPISGHATLYWYQQILGQGPKLLIQFQNNGVVDDSQLPKDRFSAERLKGVDSTLKIQPAKLEDSAVYLCASSLDGLTGELFFGEGSRLTVL.

This clonotype showed up many times. V and J are TRBV5-1 and TRBJ2-3, with D possibly being TRBD2 (5 bases). The germline CDR1 and CDR2 sequences are SGHRS and YFSETQ. The CDR3 loop spans 15 amino acids. Trimming left V 5 bases short and J 4 bases short, with 17 bases between. Written as DNA, the CDR3 is TGCGCCAGCAGGGTGGACTTTAACGGAGCAGATACGCAGTATTTT. Protein: CASRVDFNGADTQYF.

Many counts were recorded for this clonotype. The chain is built from TRBV29-1 and TRBJ1-1, with D unresolved. The CDR3 is 12 amino acids. Germline V gene lookup returns CDR1 SQVTM and CDR2 ANQGSEA. Trimming took 0 bases from V and 7 from J, leaving 9 bases between them. For the CDR3, the DNA is TGCAGCGTTGAAGATCGACGCATTGAAGCTTTCTTT. The encoded protein is CSVEDRRIEAFF. Drawing the rest from reference TRBV29-1 and TRBJ1-1, the complete variable domain is SAVISQKPSRDICQRGTSLTIQCQVDSQVTMMFWYRQQPGQSLTLIATANQGSEATYESGFVIDKFPISRPNLTFSTLTVSNMSPEDSSIYLCSVEDRRIEAFFGQGTRLTVV.

This clonotype was seen many times. V usage is TRBV20-1 and J usage is TRBJ2-2, with D possibly TRBD2 on 5 matching bases. CDR1 and CDR2 from the germline V gene are DFQATT and SNEGSKA (reference sequence). Trimming removed 0 bases from V and 1 base from J, with 9 bases in between. The CDR3 extends over 15 amino acids. CDR3 region: CSARDPAVNTGELFF. The CDR3 DNA is TGCAGTGCTAGAGATCCAGCGGTGAACACCGGGGAGCTGTTTTTT.

The chain joins TRBV7-2 to TRBJ2-3, with 8 bases identical to TRBD2. Germline assignment: CDR1 SGHTA and CDR2 FQGNSA. V trimming: 1 base; J trimming: 1 base; junction bases outside the gene matches: 4. This CDR3 comprises 16 residues. CDR3 bases: TGTGCCAGCAGCTTAGTTAGCGGGGTTCGCACAGATACGCAGTATTTT. Protein sequence: CASSLVSGVRTDTQYF.

This clonotype was detected ten times or more. V usage is TRBV5-1 and J usage is TRBJ2-3; TRBD2 agrees at 10 bases. V dropped 2 bases and J dropped 2; count of bases not matched to a gene: 5. The CDR3 runs 16 residues. CDR1 is SGHRS, CDR2 YFSETQ, per germline. CDR3 in DNA: TGCGCCAGCAGCTTTAGGACTAGCGGATCCACAGATACGCAGTATTTT. Amino acid sequence: CASSFRTSGSTDTQYF.